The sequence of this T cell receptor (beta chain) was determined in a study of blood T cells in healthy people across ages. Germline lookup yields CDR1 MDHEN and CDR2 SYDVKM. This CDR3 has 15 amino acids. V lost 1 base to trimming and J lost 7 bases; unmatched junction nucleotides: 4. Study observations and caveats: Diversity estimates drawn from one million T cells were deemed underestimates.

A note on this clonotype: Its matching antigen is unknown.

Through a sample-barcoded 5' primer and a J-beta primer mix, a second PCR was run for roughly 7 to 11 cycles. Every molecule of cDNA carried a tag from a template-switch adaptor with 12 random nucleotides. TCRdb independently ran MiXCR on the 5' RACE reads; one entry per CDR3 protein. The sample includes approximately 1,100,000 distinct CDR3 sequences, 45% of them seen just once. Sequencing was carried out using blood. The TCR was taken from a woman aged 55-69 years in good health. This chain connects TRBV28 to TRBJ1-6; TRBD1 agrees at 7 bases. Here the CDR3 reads CASSLFQGENSPLHF. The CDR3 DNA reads TGTGCCAGCAGTTTATTCCAGGGGGAAAATTCACCCCTCCACTTT. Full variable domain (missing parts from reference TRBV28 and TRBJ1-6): DVKVTQSSRYLVKRTGEKVFLECVQDMDHENMFWYRQDPGLGLRLIYFSYDVKMKEKGDIPEGYSVSREKKERFSLILESASTNQTSMYLCASSLFQGENSPLHFGNGTRLTVT.